These 18 T cell receptor beta chains came from one sample sequenced in a study of cytomegalovirus exposure and HLA in healthy donors. A multiplex PCR was run with 60 Vbeta primers and 13 Jbeta primers. TCRdb's table, derived via immunoSEQ multiplex PCR, lists solely in-frame clones and lacks some. The data contain about 61,000 clones, approximately 88% of them singletons. Source material: PBMCs. All receptors derive from a man in his thirties or forties in good health and CMV-seropositive.

This chain uses TRBV6-7 with TRBJ2-5; 7 positions agree with TRBD2. TRBV6-7 is an ORF, and what it does is uncertain. The CDR3 length is 17 residues. The ends lost 5 bases at V and 5 bases at J; junction bases unmatched: 17. The CDR3 sequence: CASSRTSHPMGGETQYF. Written as DNA, the CDR3 is TGTGCCAGCAGTCGCACTAGTCATCCCATGGGGGGGGAGACCCAGTACTTC.

This chain uses TRBV6-5 with TRBJ1-1, with D possibly TRBD1 on 6 matching bases. Germline values: CDR1 MNHEY, CDR2 SVGAGI. The CDR3 contains 15 residues. V lost 1 base and J lost 1, with 10 bases in between. As DNA, the CDR3 is TGTGCCAGCAGTTACTGGGAAGGGGGGAACACTGAAGCTTTCTTT. Amino acid sequence: CASSYWEGGNTEAFF.

This chain joins TRBV4-1 and TRBJ2-3, with D possibly being TRBD2 (5 bases). Trimming removed 4 bases from V and 0 bases from J, with 14 bases in between. The CDR3 length is 16 residues. Germline V gives CDR1 MGHRA, CDR2 YSYEKL. The CDR3 DNA reads TGCGCCAGCAGCCCCGCCGAGAGAGGGAGCACAGATACGCAGTATTTT. Translating it yields CASSPAERGSTDTQYF.

V is TRBV6-5 and J is TRBJ1-1; D unclear. This CDR3 region has 15 residues. Germline loops: CDR1 MNHEY, CDR2 SVGAGI. Trimming stripped 6 bases from V and 1 base from J, with 15 bases between. The CDR3 loop is CASSPVGEPNTEAFF. The CDR3 region has the DNA TGTGCCAGCAGCCCTGTTGGAGAACCGAACACTGAAGCTTTCTTT.

In this sample, this clone turned up once. The rearrangement joins TRBV7-2 to TRBJ2-1; the D is unclear. Deletions cut 5 bases from V and 5 bases from J, with 10 bases between. Germline V gives CDR1 SGHTA, CDR2 FQGNSA. This CDR3 is built from 13 residues. The CDR3 reads CASSIGSNNEQFF. The CDR3 nucleotides read TGTGCCAGCAGCATAGGGTCTAACAATGAGCAGTTCTTC.

The genes are TRBV7-2 and TRBJ2-1, with 10 bases fitting TRBD2. The germline V gene encodes CDR1 SGHTA and CDR2 FQGNSA. Germline trimming cut 4 bases from V and 9 bases from J; bases unmatched to any gene: 9. There are 15 residues in the CDR3. This CDR3 reads CASSSLSGRGGEQFF. The CDR3 DNA reads TGTGCCAGCAGCTCGTTGAGCGGGAGGGGGGGTGAGCAGTTCTTC.

V gene TRBV6-5 combines with J gene TRBJ1-5; 9 bases match TRBD1. V dropped 6 bases and J dropped 2; count of bases not matched to a gene: 5. Looked up from germline, CDR1 is MNHEY and CDR2 is SVGAGI. The CDR3 length is 15 residues. DNA of the CDR3: TGTGCCAGCAGCTCAGGGACAGGGCGCAATCAGCCCCAGCATTTT. Protein sequence: CASSSGTGRNQPQHF.

The chain uses TRBV19 and TRBJ1-1, with D possibly TRBD1 on 5 matching bases. This CDR3 spans 13 amino acids. Trimming removed 5 bases at V and 3 bases at J, with 10 bases between. From germline, CDR1 is LNHDA and CDR2 SQIVND (reference sequence). CDR3 sequence (DNA): TGTGCCAGTAGTCCGGGACTTTACACTGAAGCTTTCTTT. As protein: CASSPGLYTEAFF. Full variable domain (rest looked up from reference TRBV19 and TRBJ1-1): DGGITQSPKYLFRKEGQNVTLSCEQNLNHDAMYWYRQDPGQGLRLIYYSQIVNDFQKGDIAEGYSVSREKKESFPLTVTSAQKNPTAFYLCASSPGLYTEAFFGQGTRLTVV.

The chain joins TRBV11-3 to TRBJ1-4, with D unresolved. The length of the CDR3 is 14 residues. The germline V and J ends were trimmed by 0 bases and 0 bases, with 2 bases remaining between them. CDR1 is SGHNT, CDR2 YENEEA, per germline. CDR3: CASSLDSTNEKLFF. CDR3 nucleotide sequence: TGTGCCAGCAGCTTAGACTCAACTAATGAAAAACTGTTTTTT.

This chain links TRBV2 with TRBJ2-7, with 7 bases lining up with TRBD2. The CDR3 covers 14 residues. In germline, CDR1 is SNHLY, CDR2 FYNNEI. J lost 2 bases, V lost 4 bases, and 5 bases had no gene match. This chain's CDR3 is CASSAGLEPYEQYF. The CDR3 DNA is TGTGCCAGCAGTGCTGGACTAGAGCCCTACGAGCAGTACTTC.

In the case of this clone: It is unclear where the CDR3 begins or ends on the DNA, so no DNA is shown, and the CDR3 is as TCRdb lists it. The chain combines TRBV23-1 with TRBJ2-7; the table assigns TRBD2, which was not confirmed against the DNA. TRBV23-1 is flagged as an ORF with uncertain function. From its first to its last residue, the CDR3 has 18 amino acids. CDR3 loop: CASSSSKGLALRGYEQYF.

This rearrangement joins TRBV11-2 to TRBJ1-3; D not resolved. V dropped 5 bases and J dropped 4 bases, with 6 bases sitting between them. This CDR3 is built from 12 residues. Germline V gives CDR1 SGHAT, CDR2 FQNNGV. In DNA form, the CDR3 reads TGTGCCAGCAGCACCAGAGGAAACACCATATATTTT. Its protein is CASSTRGNTIYF.

This clone was counted only a few times. The J gene is TRBJ1-4, the V gene TRBV19; TRBD1 aligns across 8 bases. The CDR3 spans 15 residues. Looked up from germline, CDR1 is LNHDA and CDR2 is SQIVND (reference sequence). V shed 6 bases and J 8 bases; nucleotides not matched to a gene: 11. CDR3 sequence: CASRALDRDEEKLFF. The CDR3 DNA reads as TGTGCCAGTAGGGCTTTGGACAGGGACGAGGAAAAACTGTTTTTT. The entire variable domain, with the rest obtained from reference TRBV19 and TRBJ1-4, is as follows: DGGITQSPKYLFRKEGQNVTLSCEQNLNHDAMYWYRQDPGQGLRLIYYSQIVNDFQKGDIAEGYSVSREKKESFPLTVTSAQKNPTAFYLCASRALDRDEEKLFFGSGTQLSVL.

This chain links TRBV13 with TRBJ1-1; D is undetermined. This CDR3 contains 15 residues. Germline V lookup: CDR1 PRHDT, CDR2 FYEKMQ (reference sequence). V lost 5 bases to trimming and J lost 2 bases, with 15 bases between them. CDR3 loop: CASSPQGDVNTEAFF. The CDR3 nucleotides read TGTGCCAGCAGCCCCCAAGGAGACGTAAACACTGAAGCTTTCTTT.

A remark on this clone: Germline and junction disagree at one end, which may indicate a read error. The gene calls are TRBV30 and TRBJ2-7; D unclear. Germline V lookup: CDR1 GTSNPN, CDR2 SVGIG (reference sequence). The CDR3 is 13 amino acids. The CDR3 sequence: CARSIGSFYEQYF. In nucleotides, the CDR3 is TGTGCCCGGAGTATCGGGTCGTTCTACGAGCAGTACTTC.

CDR3 sequence: CASSDPLTAGGGGELFF. The DNA for the CDR3 is TGTGCCAGCAGTGATCCTCTGACGGCGGGAGGGGGCGGGGAGCTGTTTTTT. The gene calls are TRBV25-1 and TRBJ2-2; 9 nucleotides line up with TRBD2. Germline CDR1 reads MGHDK; CDR2 reads SYGVNS. This CDR3 region has 17 residues. The ends lost 3 bases at V and 7 bases at J; junction bases unmatched: 12. The full variable domain, its missing parts supplied by reference TRBV25-1 and TRBJ2-2, is EADIYQTPRYLVIGTGKKITLECSQTMGHDKMYWYQQDPGMELHLIHYSYGVNSTEKGDLSSESTVSRIRTEHFPLTLESARPSHTSQYLCASSDPLTAGGGGELFFGEGSRLTVL.

The V gene is TRBV5-1, the J gene TRBJ2-2; 9 positions agree with TRBD1. The germline CDR1 and CDR2 sequences are SGHRS and YFSETQ. V was clipped by 0 bases and J by 5 bases; unmatched bases: 8. The CDR3 length is 17 residues. The CDR3 sequence: CASSLVPGTGRTGELFF. The CDR3, as DNA: TGCGCCAGCAGCTTGGTACCCGGGACAGGGCGGACCGGGGAGCTGTTTTTT. The full variable domain, in which reference TRBV5-1 and TRBJ2-2 provide the parts outside the CDR3, is KAGVTQTPRYLIKTRGQQVTLSCSPISGHRSVSWYQQTPGQGLQFLFEYFSETQRNKGNFPGRFSGRQFSNSRSEMNVSTLELGDSALYLCASSLVPGTGRTGELFFGEGSRLTVL.

The J gene is TRBJ2-5, the V gene TRBV4-3; TRBD1 matches 8 bases. CDR3 size: 15 residues. Germline-derived CDR1 and CDR2 are LGHNA and YSLEER. Trimming removed 5 bases from V and 5 bases from J; junction bases left unmatched: 10. CDR3 sequence reads: CASSKLGQGRETQYF. CDR3 in DNA: TGCGCCAGCAGCAAGCTCGGACAGGGCCGGGAGACCCAGTACTTC.